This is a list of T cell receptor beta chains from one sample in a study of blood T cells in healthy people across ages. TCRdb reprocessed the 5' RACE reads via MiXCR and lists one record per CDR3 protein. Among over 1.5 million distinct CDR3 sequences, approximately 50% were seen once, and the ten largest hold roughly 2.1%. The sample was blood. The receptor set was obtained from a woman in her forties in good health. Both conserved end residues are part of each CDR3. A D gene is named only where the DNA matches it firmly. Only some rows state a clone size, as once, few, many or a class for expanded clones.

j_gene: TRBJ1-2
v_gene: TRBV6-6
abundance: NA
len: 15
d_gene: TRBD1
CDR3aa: CASSAGTGVNYGYTF
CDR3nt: TGTGCCAGCAGTGCCGGGACAGGGGTTAACTATGGCTACACCTTC

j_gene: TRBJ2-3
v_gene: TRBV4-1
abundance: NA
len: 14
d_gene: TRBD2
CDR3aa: CASRGGLAADTQYF
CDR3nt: TGCGCCAGCAGAGGCGGACTAGCGGCAGATACGCAGTATTTT

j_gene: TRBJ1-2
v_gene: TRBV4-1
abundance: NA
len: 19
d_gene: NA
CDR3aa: CASSQVSKAIGGAEVGYTF
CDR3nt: TGCGCCAGCAGCCAAGTCTCAAAGGCGATTGGAGGGGCTGAAGTTGGCTACACCTTC

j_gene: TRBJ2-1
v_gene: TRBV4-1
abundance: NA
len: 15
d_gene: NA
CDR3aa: CASSQDAGRFNEQFF
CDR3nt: TGCGCCAGCAGCCAAGATGCCGGACGGTTCAATGAGCAGTTCTTC

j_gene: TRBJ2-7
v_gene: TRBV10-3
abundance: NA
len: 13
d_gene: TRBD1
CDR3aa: CAVSGTGSYEQYF
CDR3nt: TGTGCCGTCAGCGGGACAGGGTCCTACGAGCAGTACTTC

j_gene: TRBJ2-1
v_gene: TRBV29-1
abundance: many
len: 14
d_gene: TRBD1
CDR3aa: CSVPRDRDYNEQFF
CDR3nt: TGCAGCGTTCCCCGGGACAGGGATTACAATGAGCAGTTCTTC

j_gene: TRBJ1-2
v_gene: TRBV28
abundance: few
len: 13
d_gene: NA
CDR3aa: CASSSDINYGYTF
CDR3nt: TGTGCCAGCAGTTCGGACATCAACTATGGCTACACCTTC

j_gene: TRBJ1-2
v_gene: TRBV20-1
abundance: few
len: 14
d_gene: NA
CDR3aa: CSASSPWATYGYTF
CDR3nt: TGCAGTGCTTCCTCCCCGTGGGCTACCTATGGCTACACCTTC

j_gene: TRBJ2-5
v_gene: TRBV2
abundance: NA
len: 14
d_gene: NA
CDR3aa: CASSEYSGTETQYF
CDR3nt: TGTGCCAGCAGTGAATATTCAGGGACGGAGACCCAGTACTTC

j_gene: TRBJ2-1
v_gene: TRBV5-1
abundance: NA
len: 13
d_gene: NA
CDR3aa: CASSFKSYNEQFF
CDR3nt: TGCGCCAGCAGCTTCAAGTCCTACAATGAGCAGTTCTTC

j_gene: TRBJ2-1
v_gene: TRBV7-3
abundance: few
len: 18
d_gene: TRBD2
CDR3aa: CASSFELAGAISYNEQFF
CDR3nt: TGTGCCAGCAGCTTCGAACTAGCGGGGGCGATATCCTACAATGAGCAGTTCTTC

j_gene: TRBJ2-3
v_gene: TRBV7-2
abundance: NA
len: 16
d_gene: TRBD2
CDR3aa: CASSLRLAGAAGTQYF
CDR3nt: TGTGCCAGCAGCTTACGGCTAGCGGGGGCGGCAGGTACGCAGTATTTT

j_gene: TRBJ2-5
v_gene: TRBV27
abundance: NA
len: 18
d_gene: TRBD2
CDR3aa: CASSLLWQRGAGVETQYF
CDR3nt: TGTGCCAGCAGTCTTCTCTGGCAGCGGGGGGCCGGGGTAGAGACCCAGTACTTC

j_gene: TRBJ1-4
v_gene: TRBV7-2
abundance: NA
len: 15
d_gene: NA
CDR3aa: CASSPFQVGSEKLFF
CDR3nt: TGTGCCAGCAGCCCCTTTCAAGTTGGGAGTGAAAAACTGTTTTTT

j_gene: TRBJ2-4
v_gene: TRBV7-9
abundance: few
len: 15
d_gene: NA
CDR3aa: CASSLDGEKKNIQYF
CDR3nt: TGTGCCAGCAGCTTAGATGGGGAAAAGAAAAACATTCAGTACTTC

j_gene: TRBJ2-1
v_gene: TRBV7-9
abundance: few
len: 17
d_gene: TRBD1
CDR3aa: CASSLSQWTGAYNEQFF
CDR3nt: TGTGCCAGCAGCTTATCCCAATGGACAGGGGCCTACAATGAGCAGTTCTTC

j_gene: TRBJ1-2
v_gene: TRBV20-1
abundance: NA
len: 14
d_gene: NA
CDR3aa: CSASRDASLGGYTF
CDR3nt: TGCAGTGCTAGCCGGGACGCGAGTCTAGGTGGCTACACCTTC

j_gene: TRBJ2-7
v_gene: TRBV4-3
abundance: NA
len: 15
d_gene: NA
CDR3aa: CASSPRETGGYEQYF
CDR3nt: TGCGCCAGCAGTCCTCGGGAGACTGGTGGATACGAGCAGTACTTC

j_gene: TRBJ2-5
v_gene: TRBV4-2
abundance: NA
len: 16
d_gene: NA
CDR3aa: CASSQDMTSDGKTQYF
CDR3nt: TGTGCCAGCAGCCAAGATATGACCAGCGATGGGAAGACCCAGTACTTC

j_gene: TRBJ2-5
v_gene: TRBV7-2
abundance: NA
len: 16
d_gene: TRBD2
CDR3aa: CASSFSISGGAETQYF
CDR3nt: TGTGCCAGCAGCTTTTCTATTTCGGGGGGGGCAGAGACCCAGTACTTC

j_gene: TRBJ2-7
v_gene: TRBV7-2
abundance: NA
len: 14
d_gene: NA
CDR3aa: CASSVGAGDTVQYF
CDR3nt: TGTGCCAGCAGCGTCGGGGCAGGGGACACTGTGCAGTACTTC

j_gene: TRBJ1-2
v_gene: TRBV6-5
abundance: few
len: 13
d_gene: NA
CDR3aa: CASSSRTLRGYTF
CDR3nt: TGTGCCAGCAGTTCCAGGACCCTACGGGGCTACACCTTC

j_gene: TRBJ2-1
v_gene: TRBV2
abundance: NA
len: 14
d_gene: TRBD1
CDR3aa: CASNVGQGYNEQFF
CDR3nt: TGTGCCAGCAACGTGGGACAGGGGTACAATGAGCAGTTCTTC

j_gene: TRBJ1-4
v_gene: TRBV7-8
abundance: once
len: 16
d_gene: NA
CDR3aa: CASSLVPQGADEKLFF
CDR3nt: TGTGCCAGCAGCTTAGTGCCCCAGGGAGCCGATGAAAAACTGTTTTTT